The present TCR beta chain was sequenced within a study of shared clonotypes between healthy human individuals. Deep-level assay runs were performed. Every subset's genomic DNA went evenly onto several immunoSEQ plates. In the original analysis: Filtering differed since immunoSEQ provided only junctions, with no quality scores. The repertoire was sequenced with immunoSEQ multiplex PCR; TCRdb's copy has only in-frame clones and lacks some. For V, J and clone size, that table is used; D and trimming come from the DNA. The profile shows about 1 million clones, around 82% of them singletons. Findings of the study overall: Clonotypes which were not shared had lower generation probabilities than clonotypes that all four donors shared.

Per the germline V gene, CDR1 is KGHSH and CDR2 is LQKENI. The CDR3 length is 12 residues. V lost 5 bases to trimming and J lost 9 bases, with 11 bases between them. Regarding this clone: Its antigen is unidentified.

The chain combines TRBV18 with TRBJ2-1, with D tentatively TRBD1 (6 bases). The source of this sequence is a man younger than 30 in good health. Some clones in this sample may be carry-over from other donors' samples. Sequencing was done on a sample of memory CD4+ T cells from PBMCs. The sample's subset: CD45RA-negative fraction. The CDR3 coding sequence is TGTGCCAGCTCATCGGACAGCAGTGAGCAGTTCTTC. Translation: CASSSDSSEQFF.